Listed here are 11 T cell receptor beta chains from one sample, sequenced in a study of T cells after yellow fever vaccination. TCRdb fed the 5' RACE reads into MiXCR, producing one record per CDR3 protein. The sample includes 200,000 to 300,000 distinct CDR3 sequences, roughly 6.3% of them seen just once. This material consisted of CD4+ T cells sorted from PBMCs, taken on the day of the yellow fever booster vaccination. The source of these receptors is a man younger than 40 who received the YFV17D yellow fever vaccine.

This clonotype has at least ten counts. The gene calls are TRBV10-1 and TRBJ2-1; 10 bases fit TRBD2. The CDR3 consists of 15 residues. Germline assignment: CDR1 WNHNN and CDR2 SYGVQD (reference sequence). The V gene end was trimmed by 6 bases and the J gene end by 8 bases; junction bases not matched to a gene: 10. The CDR3 DNA reads as TGCGCCAGCAGAGCGGGACTAGCGACTGTGGATGAGCAGTTCTTC. This sequence encodes CASRAGLATVDEQFF.

The chain uses TRBV20-1 and TRBJ2-3, with 11 bases matching TRBD2. V shed 3 bases and J 2 bases; nucleotides not matched to a gene: 7. Germline CDR1 and CDR2: DFQATT and SNEGSKA (reference sequence). CDR3 length equals 16 residues. The CDR3 reads CSARVVAGGLTDTQYF. The CDR3 nucleotides read TGCAGTGCTAGGGTCGTAGCGGGAGGGCTCACAGATACGCAGTATTTT.

This clonotype was found many times. This rearrangement joins TRBV20-1 to TRBJ2-1; 14 nucleotides match TRBD2. Germline assignment: CDR1 DFQATT and CDR2 SNEGSKA (reference sequence). This CDR3 comprises 16 residues. V gave up 6 bases and J gave up 3 bases; unmatched junction bases: 7. CDR3 sequence (DNA): TGCAGTGCCGTGACTAGCGGGGGGGGATTCTACAATGAGCAGTTCTTC. This encodes CSAVTSGGGFYNEQFF.

The V and J genes are TRBV20-1 and TRBJ2-7; D unclear. V lost 6 bases and J 3 bases, leaving 12 bases between the germline ends. The CDR3 extends over 12 amino acids. Germline lookup yields CDR1 DFQATT and CDR2 SNEGSKA (reference sequence). Here the CDR3 reads CSAPPKHYEQYF. CDR3 sequence (DNA): TGCAGTGCCCCCCCGAAACACTACGAGCAGTACTTC.

The table lists this clonotype with many counts. The chain recombines TRBV3-1 with TRBJ2-7; 11 nucleotides agree with TRBD2. CDR1 LGHDT and CDR2 YNNKEL come from the germline V gene (reference sequence). The V segment lost 6 bases and the J segment 3 bases; nucleotides outside the gene matches: 4. This CDR3 comprises 14 residues. CDR3 bases: TGTGCCAGCAGACCCGGGACTAGCGGCTACGAGCAGTACTTC. Translation: CASRPGTSGYEQYF.

CDR3 amino acids: CASSWAPGADEQFF. The CDR3 DNA sequence: TGCGCCAGCAGCTGGGCCCCCGGGGCGGATGAGCAGTTCTTC. The rearrangement links TRBV5-1 to TRBJ2-1; D possibly uses TRBD1 or TRBD2 (5 bases each). This CDR3 contains 14 residues. Germline CDR1 reads SGHRS; CDR2 reads YFSETQ. The V gene lost 3 bases and the J gene lost 8 bases, with 15 bases spanning the gap.

This clonotype came up a few times. The V gene is TRBV6-1, the J gene TRBJ2-2; 10 nucleotides align to TRBD1. V lost 6 bases to trimming and J lost 6 bases; unmatched junction nucleotides: 10. Germline-derived CDR1 and CDR2 are MNHNS and SASEGT. The CDR3 sequence is 16 residues long. The CDR3 nucleotides read TGTGCCAGCAGAGGAACCGGGACAGGGGCCCCCGGGGAGCTGTTTTTT. Translating it yields CASRGTGTGAPGELFF.

This clonotype was seen repeatedly, ten times or more. The chain joins TRBV29-1 to TRBJ1-2; possible D gene TRBD1, 5 bases. Per the germline V gene, CDR1 is SQVTM and CDR2 is ANQGSEA. This CDR3 region has 12 residues. V gave up 7 bases and J gave up 4 bases, with 13 bases separating them. Here the CDR3 reads CSGGGVSYGYTF. The CDR3 nucleotides are TGCAGCGGCGGGGGGGTCTCCTATGGCTACACCTTC.

This clonotype was detected ten times or more. The chain uses TRBV20-1 and TRBJ2-7; 7 nucleotides align to TRBD2. The V segment lost 6 bases and the J segment 0 bases; nucleotides outside the gene matches: 8. Germline CDR1 reads DFQATT; CDR2 reads SNEGSKA (reference sequence). The CDR3 has 14 amino acids. The CDR3 sequence is CSAQATSDSYEQYF. The CDR3, as DNA: TGCAGTGCCCAAGCTACTAGCGACTCCTACGAGCAGTACTTC.

This clonotype was picked up a small number of times. The rearrangement joins TRBV14 to TRBJ2-7; D is undetermined. With 4 bases removed from V and 7 bases from J, the gap between germline ends came to 8 bases. The CDR3 totals 11 residues. The germline gives CDR1 SGHDN, CDR2 FVKESK. The CDR3 DNA reads TGTGCCAGCAGCCGGACGGTAGAGCAGTACTTC. Its protein is CASSRTVEQYF.

In this sample, this clonotype turned up many times. This chain uses TRBV3-1 with TRBJ1-2; D gene unclear. The CDR3 totals 14 residues. Between the trimmed V and J ends, which lost 3 bases and 4 bases, there was a span of 12 bases. CDR1 and CDR2 from the germline V gene are LGHDT and YNNKEL (reference sequence). The CDR3 is CASSHYKGGYGYTF. The CDR3 nucleotides are TGTGCCAGCAGCCACTATAAGGGAGGCTATGGCTACACCTTC.